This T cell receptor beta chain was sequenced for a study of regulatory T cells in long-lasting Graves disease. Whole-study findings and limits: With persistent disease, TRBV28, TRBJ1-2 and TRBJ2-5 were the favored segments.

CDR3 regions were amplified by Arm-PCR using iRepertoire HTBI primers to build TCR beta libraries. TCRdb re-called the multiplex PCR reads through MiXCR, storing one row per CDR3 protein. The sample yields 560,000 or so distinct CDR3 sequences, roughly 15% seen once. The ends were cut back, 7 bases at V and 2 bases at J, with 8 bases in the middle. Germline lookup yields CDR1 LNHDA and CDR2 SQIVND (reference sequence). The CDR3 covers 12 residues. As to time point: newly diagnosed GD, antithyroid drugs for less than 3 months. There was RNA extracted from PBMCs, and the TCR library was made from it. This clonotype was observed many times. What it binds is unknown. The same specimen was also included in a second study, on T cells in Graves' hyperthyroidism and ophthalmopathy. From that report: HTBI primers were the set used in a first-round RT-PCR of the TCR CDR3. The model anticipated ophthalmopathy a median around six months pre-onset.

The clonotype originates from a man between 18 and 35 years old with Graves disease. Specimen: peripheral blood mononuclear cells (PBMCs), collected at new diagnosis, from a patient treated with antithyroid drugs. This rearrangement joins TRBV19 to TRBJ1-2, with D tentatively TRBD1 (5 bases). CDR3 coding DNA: TGTGCCAGTAAGGAGGGGAACTATGGCTACACCTTC. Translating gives CASKEGNYGYTF.